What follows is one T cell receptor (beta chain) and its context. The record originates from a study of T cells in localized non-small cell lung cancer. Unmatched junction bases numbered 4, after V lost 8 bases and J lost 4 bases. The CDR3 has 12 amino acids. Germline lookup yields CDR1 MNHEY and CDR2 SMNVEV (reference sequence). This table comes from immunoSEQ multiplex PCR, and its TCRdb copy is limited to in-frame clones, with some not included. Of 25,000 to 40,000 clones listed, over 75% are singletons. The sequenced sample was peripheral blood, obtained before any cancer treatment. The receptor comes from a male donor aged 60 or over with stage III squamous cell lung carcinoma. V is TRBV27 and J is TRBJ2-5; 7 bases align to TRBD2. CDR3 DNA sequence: TGTGCCAGCGGAGGACTAGGAGAGACCCAGTACTTC. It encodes CASGGLGETQYF.